This T cell receptor beta chain originates from a study of shared clonotypes between healthy human individuals. Study-wide results and limits: Across subsets, estimated richness was generally greater for naive than for memory populations. Deeper or shallower sequencing was expected to change how clonotypes are shared among donors.

Notes on this clone: Its cognate antigen is unknown.

Per the germline V gene, CDR1 is MDHEN and CDR2 is SYDVKM. The CDR3 consists of 15 residues. Trimming cost V 4 bases and J 5 bases; bases outside gene matches: 7. The study ran the assay at deep level. Sequenced by immunoSEQ multiplex PCR; TCRdb stores in-frame clones only, minus some. The data show about 2.4 million clones, 93% seen once. J is TRBJ2-5 and V is TRBV28; 10 nucleotides agree with TRBD1. The TCR comes from a young man in good health. Some clones in this sample may be carry-over from other donors' samples. What was sequenced was naive CD4+ T cells from PBMCs. Subset meaning: CD45RA+ positively selected. CDR3 bases: TGTGCCAGCAGTTCCGGGACAGGGGTTGGGGAGACCCAGTACTTC. Translation gives CASSSGTGVGETQYF. The whole variable domain, remainder taken from reference TRBV28 and TRBJ2-5, is DVKVTQSSRYLVKRTGEKVFLECVQDMDHENMFWYRQDPGLGLRLIYFSYDVKMKEKGDIPEGYSVSREKKERFSLILESASTNQTSMYLCASSSGTGVGETQYFGPGTRLLVL.